These T cell receptor beta chains were read from a single sample in a study of cytomegalovirus exposure and HLA in healthy donors. Libraries were prepared by immunoSEQ multiplex PCR; TCRdb keeps only in-frame clonotypes and omits some of them. The sample has 180,000 or so clones; more than 75% are singletons. Source material: PBMCs. The receptors shown here come from a woman aged 25-40 years in good health and CMV-seronegative. The CDR3 runs from the conserved cysteine through the conserved F or W. D genes are given only for firm matches. Clone size is shown for a subset of rows, as once, few, many or a class of expanded clone.

TRBD2,TRBJ2-7,-,TRBV2,TGTGCCAGCAGTGAAGTGACTAGCGGGGCCTACGAGCAGTACTTC,CASSEVTSGAYEQYF
TRBD1,TRBJ2-7,-,TRBV13,TGTGCCAGCAGCTTAGGGGTCCCGGGACAGTCCCAAACCTACGAGCAGTACTTC,CASSLGVPGQSQTYEQYF
TRBD2,TRBJ2-1,-,TRBV11-2,TGTGCCAGCAGCTTAGATAAACTAGCGGGGGGGCCGCGTTACAATGAGCAGTTCTTC,CASSLDKLAGGPRYNEQFF
TRBD1,TRBJ1-5,-,TRBV6-1,TGTGCCAGCAGTGTAGACAGGGCAGGGTCCCAGCCCCAGCATTTT,CASSVDRAGSQPQHF
-,TRBJ1-2,-,TRBV4-1,TGCGCCAGCAGCCAAGCTAACGACAGGAACTATGGCTACACCTTC,CASSQANDRNYGYTF
TRBD1,TRBJ2-3,-,TRBV29-1,TGCAGCGTCACCCAGGGGGCTAGCACAGATACGCAGTATTTT,CSVTQGASTDTQYF
TRBD1,TRBJ1-1,-,TRBV6-1,TGTGCCAGCAGTGAAAGAGGCAGGGGGCAGGCTGAAGCTTTCTTT,CASSERGRGQAEAFF
TRBD2,TRBJ2-5,-,TRBV27,TGTGCCAGCAGTTTAGGCACTAGCGGGGAGACCCAGTACTTC,CASSLGTSGETQYF
TRBD1,TRBJ1-1,-,TRBV10-1,TGCGCCAGCAGTGAGCAGGGGGCTGAAGCTTTCTTT,CASSEQGAEAFF
-,TRBJ2-4,-,TRBV27,TGTGCCAGCAGTCCGTGGGAGTCCCGGGGAAACATTCAGTACTTC,CASSPWESRGNIQYF
-,TRBJ2-4,-,TRBV19,TGTGCCAGTAGTATTTTAGCGAGTAAAAACATTCAGTACTTC,CASSILASKNIQYF
-,TRBJ2-7,-,TRBV7-2,TGTGCCAGCAGCTTAATGGTGGGGGGGGCCGGGTACGAGCAGTACTTC,CASSLMVGGAGYEQYF
-,TRBJ1-1,few,TRBV6-5,TGTGCCAGCTTAAGTCGGGTTGAAGCTTTCTTT,CASLSRVEAFF
TRBD1,TRBJ2-2,-,TRBV7-2,TGTGCCAGCGGAACCTTGGACAGGGGAAACACCGGGGAGCTGTTTTTT,CASGTLDRGNTGELFF
-,TRBJ2-7,-,TRBV4-3,TGCGCCAGCAGCCAAGATCGAGAGCATCCCATCTACGAGCAGTACTTC,CASSQDREHPIYEQYF
-,TRBJ1-1,-,TRBV5-6,TGTGCCAGCAGCTTGGGGTGGGGGGGCACTGAAGCTTTCTTT,CASSLGWGGTEAFF
TRBD2,TRBJ2-1,-,TRBV4-2,TGTGCCAGCAGCCAAGTTTTGGGTCTGGCGGGGGGCTCCTACAATGAGCAGTTCTTC,CASSQVLGLAGGSYNEQFF
-,TRBJ2-1,-,TRBV4-1,TGCGCCAGCAGCCAAGATCTATCGGTTTACAATGAGCAGTTCTTC,CASSQDLSVYNEQFF
-,TRBJ1-1,-,TRBV29-1,TGCAGCGTGGCCGGACAGTGGGGAAACACTGAAGCTTTCTTT,CSVAGQWGNTEAFF
-,TRBJ2-1,-,TRBV7-9,TGTGCCAGCAGCTTTGGGACGGGGGGCCTCCACAATGAGCAGTTCTTC,CASSFGTGGLHNEQFF
-,TRBJ2-6,-,TRBV7-8,TGTGCCAGCAGCTTAGGGCCAATATCTGGGGCCAACGTCCTGACTTTC,CASSLGPISGANVLTF
TRBD2,TRBJ2-2,-,TRBV5-4,TGTGCCAGCAGCCATCCTCGGGGGGTGAACACCGGGGAGCTGTTTTTT,CASSHPRGVNTGELFF